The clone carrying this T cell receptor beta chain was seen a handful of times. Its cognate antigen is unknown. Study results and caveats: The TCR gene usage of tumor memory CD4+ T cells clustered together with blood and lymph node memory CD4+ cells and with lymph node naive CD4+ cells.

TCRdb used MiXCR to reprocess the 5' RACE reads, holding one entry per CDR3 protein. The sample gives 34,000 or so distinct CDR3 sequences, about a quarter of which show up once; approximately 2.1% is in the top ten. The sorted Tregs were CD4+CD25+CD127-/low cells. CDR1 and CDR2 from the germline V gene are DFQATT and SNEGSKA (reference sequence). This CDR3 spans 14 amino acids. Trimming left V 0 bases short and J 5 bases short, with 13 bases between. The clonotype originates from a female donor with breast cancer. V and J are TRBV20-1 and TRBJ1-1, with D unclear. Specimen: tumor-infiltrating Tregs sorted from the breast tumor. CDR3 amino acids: CSARDYLGSTEAFF. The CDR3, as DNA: TGCAGTGCTAGAGACTATTTAGGAAGTACTGAAGCTTTCTTT.